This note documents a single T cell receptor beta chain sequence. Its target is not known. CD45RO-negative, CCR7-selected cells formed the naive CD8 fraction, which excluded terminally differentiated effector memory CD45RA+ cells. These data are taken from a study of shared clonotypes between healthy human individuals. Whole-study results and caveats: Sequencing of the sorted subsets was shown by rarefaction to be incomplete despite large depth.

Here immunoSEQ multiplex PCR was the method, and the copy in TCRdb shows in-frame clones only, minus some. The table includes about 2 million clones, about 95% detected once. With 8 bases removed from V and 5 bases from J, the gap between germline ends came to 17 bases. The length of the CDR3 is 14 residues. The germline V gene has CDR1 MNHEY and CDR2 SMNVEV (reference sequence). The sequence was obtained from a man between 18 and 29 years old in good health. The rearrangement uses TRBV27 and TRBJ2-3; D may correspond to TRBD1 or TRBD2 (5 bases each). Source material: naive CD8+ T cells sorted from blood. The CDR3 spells CASGARDVGDTQYF. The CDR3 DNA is TGTGCCAGCGGAGCCCGGGACGTCGGAGATACGCAGTATTTT.